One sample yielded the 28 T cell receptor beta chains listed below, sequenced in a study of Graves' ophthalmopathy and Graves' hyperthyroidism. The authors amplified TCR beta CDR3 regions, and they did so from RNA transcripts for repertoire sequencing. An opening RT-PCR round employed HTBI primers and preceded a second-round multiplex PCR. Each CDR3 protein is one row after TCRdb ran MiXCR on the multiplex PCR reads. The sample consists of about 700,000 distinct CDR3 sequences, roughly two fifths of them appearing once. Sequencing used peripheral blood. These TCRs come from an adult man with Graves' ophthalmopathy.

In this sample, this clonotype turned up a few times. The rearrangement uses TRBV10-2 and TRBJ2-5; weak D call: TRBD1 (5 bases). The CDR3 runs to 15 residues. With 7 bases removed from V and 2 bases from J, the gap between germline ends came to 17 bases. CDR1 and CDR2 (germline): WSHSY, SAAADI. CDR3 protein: CASNPQQGKQETQYF. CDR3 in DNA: TGCGCCAGCAATCCCCAGCAGGGTAAACAAGAGACCCAGTACTTC.

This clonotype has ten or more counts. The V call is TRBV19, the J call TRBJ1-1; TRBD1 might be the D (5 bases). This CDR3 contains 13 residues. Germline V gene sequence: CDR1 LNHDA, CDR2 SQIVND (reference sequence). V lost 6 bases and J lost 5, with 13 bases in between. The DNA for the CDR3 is TGTGCCAGTAGAGGGGAATTCGGGACTGAAGCTTTCTTT. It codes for CASRGEFGTEAFF.

CDR3: CANGQGKETQYF. The CDR3 nucleotides read TGTGCCAACGGACAGGGGAAAGAGACCCAGTACTTC. The chain couples TRBV6-1 to TRBJ2-5; the match to TRBD1 covers 9 bases. The CDR3 length is 12 residues. The ends lost 10 bases at V and 3 bases at J; junction bases unmatched: 3. The germline CDR1 and CDR2 sequences are MNHNS and SASEGT.

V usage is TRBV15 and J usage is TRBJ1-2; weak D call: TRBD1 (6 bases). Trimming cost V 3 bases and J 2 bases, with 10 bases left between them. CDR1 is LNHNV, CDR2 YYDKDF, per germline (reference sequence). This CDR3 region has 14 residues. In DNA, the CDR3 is TGTGCCACCAGCAGTGGGGACAAGAACTATGGCTACACCTTC. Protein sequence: CATSSGDKNYGYTF. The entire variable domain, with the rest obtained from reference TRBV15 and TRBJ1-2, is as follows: DAMVIQNPRYQVTQFGKPVTLSCSQTLNHNVMYWYQQKSSQAPKLLFHYYDKDFNNEADTPDNFQSRRPNTSFCFLDIRSPGLGDTAMYLCATSSGDKNYGYTFGSGTRLTVV.

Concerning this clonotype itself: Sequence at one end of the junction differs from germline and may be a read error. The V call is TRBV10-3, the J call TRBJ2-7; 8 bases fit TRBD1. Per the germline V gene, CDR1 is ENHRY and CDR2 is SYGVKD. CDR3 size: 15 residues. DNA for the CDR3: TGTGCCAGCAGTTCTCACAGGGGGTTAACCTACGAGCAGTACTTC. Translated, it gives CASSSHRGLTYEQYF.

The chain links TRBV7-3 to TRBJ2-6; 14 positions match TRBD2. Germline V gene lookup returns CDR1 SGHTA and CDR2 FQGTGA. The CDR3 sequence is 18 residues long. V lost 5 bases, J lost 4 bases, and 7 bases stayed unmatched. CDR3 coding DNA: TGTGCCAGCAGCCTGACTAGCGGGGGGGCGGTAGGGGCCAACGTCCTGACTTTC. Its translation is CASSLTSGGAVGANVLTF.

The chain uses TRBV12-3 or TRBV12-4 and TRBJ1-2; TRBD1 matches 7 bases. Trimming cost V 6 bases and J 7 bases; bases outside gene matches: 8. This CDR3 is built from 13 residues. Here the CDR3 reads CASSLQGGVGYTF. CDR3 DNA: TGTGCCAGCAGCCTGCAGGGGGGGGTTGGCTACACCTTC.

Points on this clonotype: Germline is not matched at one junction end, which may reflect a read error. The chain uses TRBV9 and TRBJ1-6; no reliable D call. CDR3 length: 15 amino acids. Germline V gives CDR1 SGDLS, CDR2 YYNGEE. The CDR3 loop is CASSQEPGPPSPLHF. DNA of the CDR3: TGCGCCAGCAGCCAAGAACCCGGGCCGCCCTCACCCCTCCACTTT.

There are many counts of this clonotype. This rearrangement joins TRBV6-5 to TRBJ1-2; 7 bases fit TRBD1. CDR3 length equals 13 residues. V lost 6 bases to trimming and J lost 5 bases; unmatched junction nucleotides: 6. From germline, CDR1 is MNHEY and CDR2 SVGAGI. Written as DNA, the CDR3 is TGTGCCAGCAGCTCGGACAGGCGATATGGCTACACCTTC. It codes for CASSSDRRYGYTF.

Written as DNA, the CDR3 is TGCGCCAGCAGTCCCGATGACAGGGCGGGTGAAAAACTGTTTTTT. This translates into CASSPDDRAGEKLFF. V usage is TRBV5-1 and J usage is TRBJ1-4; 7 nucleotides line up with TRBD1. V gave up 5 bases and J gave up 7 bases; unmatched junction bases: 11. Looked up from germline, CDR1 is SGHRS and CDR2 is YFSETQ. The CDR3 is made up of 15 amino acids.

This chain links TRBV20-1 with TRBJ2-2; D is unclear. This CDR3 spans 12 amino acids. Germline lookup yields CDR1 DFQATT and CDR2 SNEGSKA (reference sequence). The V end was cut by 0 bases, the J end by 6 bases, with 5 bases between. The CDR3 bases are TGCAGTGCTAGAGATTACGCCGGGGAGCTGTTTTTT. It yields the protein CSARDYAGELFF.

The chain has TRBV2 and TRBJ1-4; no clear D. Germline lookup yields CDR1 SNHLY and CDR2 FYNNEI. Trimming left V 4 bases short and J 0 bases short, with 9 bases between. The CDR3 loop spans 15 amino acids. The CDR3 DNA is TGTGCCAGCAGTGTCAGTCGCTCAACTAATGAAAAACTGTTTTTT. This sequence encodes CASSVSRSTNEKLFF.

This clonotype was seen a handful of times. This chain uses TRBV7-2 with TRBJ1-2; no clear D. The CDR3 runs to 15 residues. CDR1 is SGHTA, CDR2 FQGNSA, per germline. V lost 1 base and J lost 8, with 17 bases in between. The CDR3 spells CASSLDAGNYRGYTF. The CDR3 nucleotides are TGTGCCAGCAGCTTAGATGCGGGGAATTACCGCGGCTACACCTTC. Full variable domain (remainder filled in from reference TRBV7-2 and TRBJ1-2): GAGVSQSPSNKVTEKGKDVELRCDPISGHTALYWYRQSLGQGLEFLIYFQGNSAPDKSGLPSDRFSAERTGGSVSTLTIQRTQQEDSAVYLCASSLDAGNYRGYTFGSGTRLTVV.

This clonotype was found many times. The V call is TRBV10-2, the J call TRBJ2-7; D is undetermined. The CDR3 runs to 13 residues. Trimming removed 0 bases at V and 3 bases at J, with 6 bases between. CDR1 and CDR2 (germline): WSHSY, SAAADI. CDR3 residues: CASSESWNYEQYF. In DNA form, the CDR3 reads TGCGCCAGCAGTGAGTCGTGGAACTACGAGCAGTACTTC.

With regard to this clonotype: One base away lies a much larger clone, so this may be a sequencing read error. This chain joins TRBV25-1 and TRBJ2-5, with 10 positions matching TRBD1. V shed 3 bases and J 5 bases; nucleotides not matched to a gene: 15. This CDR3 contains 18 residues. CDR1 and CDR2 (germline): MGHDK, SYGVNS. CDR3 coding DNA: TGTGCCAGCAGTGATTCTCGGCACGGGACAGGGGTCTTGGAGACCCAGTACTTC. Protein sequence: CASSDSRHGTGVLETQYF.

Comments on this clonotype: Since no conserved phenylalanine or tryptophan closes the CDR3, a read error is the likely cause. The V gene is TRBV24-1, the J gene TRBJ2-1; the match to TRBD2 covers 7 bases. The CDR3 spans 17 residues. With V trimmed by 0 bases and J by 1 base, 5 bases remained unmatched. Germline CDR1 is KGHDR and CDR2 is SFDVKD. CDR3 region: CATSDLGAGPSYNEQFL. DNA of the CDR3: TGTGCCACCAGTGATTTGGGAGCGGGGCCGTCCTACAATGAGCAGTTCTTG.

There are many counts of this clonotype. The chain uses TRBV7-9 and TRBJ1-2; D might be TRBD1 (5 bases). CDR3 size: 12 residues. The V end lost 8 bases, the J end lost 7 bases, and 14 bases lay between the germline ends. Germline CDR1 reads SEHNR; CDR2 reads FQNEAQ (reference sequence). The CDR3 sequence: CASAFGGIGYTF. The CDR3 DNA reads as TGTGCCAGCGCCTTCGGGGGGATTGGCTACACCTTC.

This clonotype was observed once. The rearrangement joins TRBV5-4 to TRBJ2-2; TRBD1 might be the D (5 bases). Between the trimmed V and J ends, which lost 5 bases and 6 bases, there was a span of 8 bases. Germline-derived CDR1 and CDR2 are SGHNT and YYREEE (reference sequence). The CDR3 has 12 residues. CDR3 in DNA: TGTGCCAGCAGGATGACAGCCGGGGAGCTGTTTTTT. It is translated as CASRMTAGELFF.

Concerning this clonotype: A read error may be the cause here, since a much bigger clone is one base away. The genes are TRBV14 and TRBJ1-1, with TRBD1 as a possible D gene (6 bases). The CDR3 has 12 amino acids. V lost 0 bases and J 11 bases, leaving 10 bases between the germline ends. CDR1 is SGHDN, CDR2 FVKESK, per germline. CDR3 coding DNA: TGTGCCAGCAGCCAAGATACAGGGTACGCTTTCTTT. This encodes CASSQDTGYAFF.

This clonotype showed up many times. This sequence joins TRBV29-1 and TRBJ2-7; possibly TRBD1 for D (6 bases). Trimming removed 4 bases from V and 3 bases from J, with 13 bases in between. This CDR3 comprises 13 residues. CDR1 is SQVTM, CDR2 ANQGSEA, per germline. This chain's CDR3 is CSVVTGGDYEQYF. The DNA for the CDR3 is TGCAGCGTTGTGACAGGAGGAGACTACGAGCAGTACTTC.

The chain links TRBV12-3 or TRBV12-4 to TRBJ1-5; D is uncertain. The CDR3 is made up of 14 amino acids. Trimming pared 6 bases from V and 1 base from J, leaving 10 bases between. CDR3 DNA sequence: TGTGCCAGCAGCCAAGCTTCAAGCAATCAGCCCCAGCATTTT. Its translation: CASSQASSNQPQHF.

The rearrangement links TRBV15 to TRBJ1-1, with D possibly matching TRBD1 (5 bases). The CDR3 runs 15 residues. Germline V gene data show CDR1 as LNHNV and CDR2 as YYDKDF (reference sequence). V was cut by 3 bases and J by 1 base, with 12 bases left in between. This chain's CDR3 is CATSSQPGQNTEAFF. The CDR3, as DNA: TGTGCCACCAGCAGCCAACCTGGACAGAACACTGAAGCTTTCTTT.

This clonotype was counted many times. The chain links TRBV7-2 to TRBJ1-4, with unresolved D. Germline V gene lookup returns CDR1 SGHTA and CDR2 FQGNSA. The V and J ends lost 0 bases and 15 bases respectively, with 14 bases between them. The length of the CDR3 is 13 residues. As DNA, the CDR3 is TGTGCCAGCAGCTTAGCCCGGCGCGGGGTATTGTTTTTT. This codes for CASSLARRGVLFF.

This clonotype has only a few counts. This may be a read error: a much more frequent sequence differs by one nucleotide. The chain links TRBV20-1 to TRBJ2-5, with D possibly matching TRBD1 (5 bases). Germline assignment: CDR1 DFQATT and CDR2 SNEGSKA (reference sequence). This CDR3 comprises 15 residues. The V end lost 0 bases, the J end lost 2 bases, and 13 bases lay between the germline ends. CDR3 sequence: CSARDPTDVQETQYF. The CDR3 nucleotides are TGCAGTGCTAGAGACCCGACAGACGTTCAAGAGACCCAGTACTTC.

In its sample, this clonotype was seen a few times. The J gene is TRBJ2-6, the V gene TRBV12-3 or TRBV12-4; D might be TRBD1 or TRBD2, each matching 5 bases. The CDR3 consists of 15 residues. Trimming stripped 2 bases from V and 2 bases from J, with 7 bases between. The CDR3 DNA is TGTGCCAGCAGTTTATGGGGACCTGGGGCCAACGTCCTGACTTTC. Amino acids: CASSLWGPGANVLTF.

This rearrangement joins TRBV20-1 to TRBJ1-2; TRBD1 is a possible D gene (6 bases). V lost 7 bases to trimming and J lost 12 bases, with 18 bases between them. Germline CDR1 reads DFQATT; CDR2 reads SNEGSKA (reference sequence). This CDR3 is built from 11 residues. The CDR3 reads CSVTGQSGNTF. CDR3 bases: TGCAGTGTTACGGGACAATCTGGAAACACCTTC.

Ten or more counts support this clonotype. The CDR3 reads CASSERANTEAFF. DNA for the CDR3: TGTGCCAGCAGTGAAAGGGCGAACACTGAAGCTTTCTTT. The chain is built from TRBV2 and TRBJ1-1; no clear D gene. Per the germline V gene, CDR1 is SNHLY and CDR2 is FYNNEI. The CDR3 spans 13 residues. Deletions cut 2 bases from V and 1 base from J, with 5 bases between.

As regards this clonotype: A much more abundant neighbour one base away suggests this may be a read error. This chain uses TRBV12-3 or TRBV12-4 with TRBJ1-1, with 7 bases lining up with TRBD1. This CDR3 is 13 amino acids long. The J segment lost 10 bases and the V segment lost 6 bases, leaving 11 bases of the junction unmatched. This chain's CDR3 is CASSPGTERTAFF. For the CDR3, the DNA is TGTGCCAGCAGCCCCGGGACAGAGAGGACAGCTTTCTTT.